This T cell receptor (beta chain) was sequenced during a study of T-cell reconstitution after alpha-beta-depleted transplantation in children. Broader study findings: Newly made T cells mostly supplied T-cell counts and diversity one year after transplant. Several hundred rapidly expanded clones from non-depleted graft cells reportedly supplied alpha-beta T cells about two months post-transplant.

Unique molecular identifiers were incorporated when the TCRbeta library was constructed. TCRdb reprocessed the PCR reads with MiXCR, giving one entry per CDR3 protein. The sample comprises about 980,000 distinct CDR3 sequences, about 29% of which are singletons, and approximately 30% rests with the top ten. Comment on this clonotype: The antigen is undetermined.

V shed 2 bases and J shed 8 bases, with 18 bases lying between them. Germline CDR1 and CDR2: SGHTA and FQGTGA. The CDR3 contains 15 residues. The TCR comes from a boy under two years old who had a stem cell transplant for SCID, so the T cells may come from the graft donor. V gene TRBV7-3 combines with J gene TRBJ1-2; D is perhaps TRBD1 (6 bases). Here the sequenced sample was PBMCs, mostly from graft donor cells, taken 360 days after TCRalphabeta/CD19-depleted stem cell transplant. CDR3 bases: TGTGCCAGCAGCTTAGGACACAGGGATCAGGAAGGCTACACCTTC. Protein: CASSLGHRDQEGYTF. Full variable domain (outside the CDR3, taken from reference TRBV7-3 and TRBJ1-2): GAGVSQTPSNKVTEKGKYVELRCDPISGHTALYWYRQSLGQGPEFLIYFQGTGAADDSGLPNDRFFAVRPEGSVSTLKIQRTERGDSAVYLCASSLGHRDQEGYTFGSGTRLTVV.